Listed here are 6 T cell receptor beta chains from one sample, sequenced in a study of cytomegalovirus exposure and HLA in healthy donors. 13 Jbeta primers and 60 Vbeta primers were used for the PCR. The table came from immunoSEQ multiplex PCR; TCRdb's copy has only in-frame clones and leaves some out. Of under 150,000 clones listed, about 80% were seen once; the top ten hold 5% to 7.5%. The source material was PBMCs. The receptor set was obtained from a woman between 35 and 50 years old in good health and CMV-seropositive.

The chain employs TRBV11-3 and TRBJ2-2; 9 bases map to TRBD1. Trimming at V came to 5 bases and at J to 6 bases, leaving 10 bases not matched to a gene. Germline V gives CDR1 SGHNT, CDR2 YENEEA. The CDR3 sequence is 16 residues long. The CDR3 DNA sequence: TGTGCCAGCAGCAAATGGGGACAGGGTGGCGCCGGGGAGCTGTTTTTT. Translation gives CASSKWGQGGAGELFF.

The V gene is TRBV25-1, the J gene TRBJ1-6; 9 bases match TRBD1. Germline V gives CDR1 MGHDK, CDR2 SYGVNS. After removal of 5 bases from V and 7 bases from J, the junction contained 3 bases not matched to a gene. This CDR3 is built from 14 residues. The DNA of the CDR3 is TGTGCCAGCAGTAGGACAGGGGAGAATTCACCCCTCCACTTT. Translation gives CASSRTGENSPLHF.

The chain couples TRBV7-9 to TRBJ2-5, with no clear D. The J call is uncertain, as TRBJ2-7 better fits the DNA end. Germline V gene sequence: CDR1 SEHNR, CDR2 FQNEAQ (reference sequence). This CDR3 has 12 amino acids. CDR3 sequence reads: CASSLVEHEQYF. The CDR3, as DNA: TGTGCCAGCAGCTTAGTTGAGCACGAGCAGTACTTC.

The V gene is TRBV6-6, the J gene TRBJ2-7; no reliable D call. This CDR3 contains 16 residues. Germline V gene data show CDR1 as MNHNY and CDR2 as SVGAGI (reference sequence). Trimming removed 0 bases at V and 7 bases at J, with 19 bases between. The chain's CDR3 is CASSYSIGSLRAEQYF. CDR3 nucleotides: TGTGCCAGCAGTTACTCGATCGGCAGCTTACGAGCGGAGCAGTACTTC.

This chain joins TRBV6-6 and TRBJ2-3, with TRBD2 matching over 10 bases. Unmatched junction bases numbered 2, after V lost 5 bases and J lost 3 bases. Germline assignment: CDR1 MNHNY and CDR2 SVGAGI (reference sequence). The CDR3 loop spans 14 amino acids. The CDR3 here is CASSPSGRTDTQYF. In DNA, the CDR3 is TGTGCCAGCAGTCCTAGCGGGAGAACAGATACGCAGTATTTT.

This clone appeared once. J is TRBJ2-5 and V is TRBV7-8; 10 nucleotides align to TRBD2. The CDR3 has 16 amino acids. Germline CDR1 and CDR2: SGHVS and FQNEAQ. V dropped 5 bases and J dropped 4; count of bases not matched to a gene: 10. The CDR3 spells CASSPTLAGVPETQYF. The CDR3 coding sequence is TGTGCCAGCAGCCCTACTCTAGCGGGAGTTCCAGAGACCCAGTACTTC.